This TCR beta chain is drawn from a study of blood T cell repertoires in COVID-19. The Seattle site enrolled patients during active infection and followed them longitudinally. V lost 0 bases, J lost 8 bases, and 8 bases stayed unmatched. Germline V lookup: CDR1 SGHRS, CDR2 YFSETQ. The CDR3 consists of 15 residues. Data came from immunoSEQ multiplex PCR; TCRdb stores just in-frame clones and leaves some out. The table has roughly 200,000 clones, approximately 83% seen once. Sequencing used peripheral blood. The TCR was taken from a woman aged 40 to 50 with COVID-19, enrolled during active disease. The chain employs TRBV5-1 and TRBJ2-4; 7 positions match TRBD1. For the CDR3, the DNA is TGCGCCAGCAGCTTGGGACAGGGTCTTGCTGACATTCAGTACTTC. Protein: CASSLGQGLADIQYF.